Following are 11 T cell receptor beta chains from one sample sequenced in a study of HIV-infected children after antiretroviral therapy interruption. The TCR library was built from RNA with a 3' RACE protocol and unique molecular identifiers. TCRdb itself ran the 3' RACE reads through MiXCR, one entry per CDR3 protein. The table records around 50,000 distinct CDR3 sequences, approximately 4% of them present only once. Treatment here: PENTA 11 planned treatment interruption arm or continuous ART arm. The input for sequencing was CD45RA+ CD4+ T cells from PBMCs, pooled from several time points, taken from a donor given antiretroviral therapy, either interrupted or continuous. Subset here: naive CD4+ CD45RA+ CD45RO- T cells. The receptors come from a pool of human donors with HIV.

Ten or more counts support this clonotype. The chain carries TRBV12-2 and TRBJ2-5; the D call in the table, TRBD1, was not verified against the DNA. TRBV12-2 is a pseudogene locus. The CDR3 runs 14 residues. CDR3 in amino acids: CASRAPQGRETQYF. CDR3 DNA sequence: TGTGCAAGTCGCGCCCCCCAGGGGCGAGAGACCCAGTACTTC.

This clonotype has a count of ten or more. This chain uses TRBV10-3 with TRBJ2-1; no firm D call. The germline CDR1 and CDR2 sequences are ENHRY and SYGVKD. The CDR3 is made up of 11 amino acids. V was pared by 8 bases and J by 7 bases, with 9 bases between. The CDR3 spells CAISYKNEQFF. The CDR3 nucleotides read TGTGCCATCTCGTATAAGAATGAGCAGTTCTTC.

This clonotype was picked up many times. The chain couples TRBV2 to TRBJ2-1, with D possibly matching TRBD1 (6 bases). V gave up 6 bases and J gave up 0 bases, with 12 bases separating them. CDR1 and CDR2 (germline): SNHLY, FYNNEI. CDR3 length: 15 residues. The CDR3 spells CASRRGTFSYNEQFF. In nucleotides, the CDR3 is TGTGCCAGCAGGAGGGGGACATTCTCCTACAATGAGCAGTTCTTC.

This clonotype was picked up a small number of times. Compared with germline, one end of the junction differs, possibly owing to a read error. The J gene is TRBJ1-2, the V gene TRBV28; D is perhaps TRBD1 (5 bases). The germline gives CDR1 MDHEN, CDR2 SYDVKM. The CDR3 is 11 residues long. CDR3 in amino acids: CATKDPGLLDF. The CDR3 bases are TGTGCCACCAAGGACCCGGGACTCCTTGACTTC.

This clonotype was seen many times. CDR3 sequence: CASSLYKLTEAFF. CDR3 nucleotides: TGTGCCAGCAGTTTATATAAGTTAACTGAAGCTTTCTTT. The rearrangement uses TRBV27 and TRBJ1-1; D gene unclear. Germline loops: CDR1 MNHEY, CDR2 SMNVEV (reference sequence). The CDR3 has 13 amino acids. Trimming cost V 1 base and J 5 bases, with 8 bases left between them.

At least ten counts were recorded for this clonotype. This sequence joins TRBV3-1 and TRBJ2-7; 11 nucleotides align to TRBD1. Unmatched junction bases numbered 6, after V lost 3 bases and J lost 2 bases. The CDR3 is made up of 16 amino acids. The germline CDR1 and CDR2 sequences are LGHDT and YNNKEL (reference sequence). This CDR3 reads CASSHAPGQGAYEQYF. CDR3 bases: TGTGCCAGCAGCCATGCACCGGGACAGGGGGCCTACGAGCAGTACTTC.

The chain uses TRBV29-1 and TRBJ2-1, with TRBD2 matching over 9 bases. The V gene end was trimmed by 4 bases and the J gene end by 3 bases; junction bases not matched to a gene: 7. Germline V gives CDR1 SQVTM, CDR2 ANQGSEA. The CDR3 runs to 15 residues. The CDR3 DNA sequence: TGCAGCGTTGGCAAGCGGGGGGCCGACTACAATGAGCAGTTCTTC. Translating gives CSVGKRGADYNEQFF.

This clonotype was counted at least ten times. The genes are TRBV3-1 and TRBJ2-2; D gene unclear. From germline, CDR1 is LGHDT and CDR2 YNNKEL (reference sequence). CDR3 length: 13 amino acids. V lost 2 bases and J 7 bases, leaving 8 bases between the germline ends. This CDR3 reads CASSQRPVGELFF. CDR3 in DNA: TGTGCCAGCAGCCAACGTCCGGTCGGGGAGCTGTTTTTT.

The table lists this clonotype with many counts. The genes are TRBV25-1 and TRBJ1-1; the D is unclear. The length of the CDR3 is 15 residues. Per germline, CDR1 MGHDK and CDR2 SYGVNS. Trimming took off 1 base at V and 0 bases at J, with 9 bases between the two ends. The CDR3 protein is CASSELGDMNTEAFF. The CDR3 DNA is TGTGCCAGCAGTGAATTAGGCGACATGAACACTGAAGCTTTCTTT. The entire variable domain, with the rest obtained from reference TRBV25-1 and TRBJ1-1, is as follows: EADIYQTPRYLVIGTGKKITLECSQTMGHDKMYWYQQDPGMELHLIHYSYGVNSTEKGDLSSESTVSRIRTEHFPLTLESARPSHTSQYLCASSELGDMNTEAFFGQGTRLTVV.

The table lists this clonotype with many counts. The chain links TRBV2 to TRBJ2-4; 10 bases match TRBD1. This CDR3 contains 12 residues. V gave up 9 bases and J gave up 8 bases; unmatched junction bases: 4. Germline CDR1 reads SNHLY; CDR2 reads FYNNEI. The CDR3 sequence is CASRDRGDIQYF. The DNA of the CDR3 is TGTGCCAGTCGGGACAGGGGAGACATTCAGTACTTC.

This clonotype was recorded many times. The chain joins TRBV10-3 to TRBJ2-5; 7 positions match TRBD1. The CDR3 consists of 16 residues. J gave up 5 bases and V 3 bases, and 12 bases lay outside the gene matches. Germline V gives CDR1 ENHRY, CDR2 SYGVKD. The CDR3 protein is CAISDVEQGEGETQYF. DNA of the CDR3: TGTGCCATCAGTGACGTAGAGCAGGGGGAAGGCGAGACCCAGTACTTC.